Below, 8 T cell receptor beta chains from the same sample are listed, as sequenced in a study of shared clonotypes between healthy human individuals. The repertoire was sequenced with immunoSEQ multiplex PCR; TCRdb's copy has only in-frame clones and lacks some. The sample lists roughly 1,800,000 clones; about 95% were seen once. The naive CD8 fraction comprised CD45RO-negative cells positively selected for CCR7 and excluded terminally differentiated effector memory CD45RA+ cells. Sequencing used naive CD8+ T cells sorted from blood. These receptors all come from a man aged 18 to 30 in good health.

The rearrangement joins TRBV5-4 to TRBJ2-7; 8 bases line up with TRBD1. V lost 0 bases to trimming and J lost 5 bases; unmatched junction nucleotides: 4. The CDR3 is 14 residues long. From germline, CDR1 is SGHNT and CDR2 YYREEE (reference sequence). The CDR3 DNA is TGTGCCAGCAGCTTGGACAGGGGGTACCACGAGCAGTACTTC. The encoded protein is CASSLDRGYHEQYF. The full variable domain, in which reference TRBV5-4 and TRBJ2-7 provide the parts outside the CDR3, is ETGVTQSPTHLIKTRGQQVTLRCSSQSGHNTVSWYQQALGQGPQFIFQYYREEENGRGNFPPRFSGLQFPNYSSELNVNALELDDSALYLCASSLDRGYHEQYFGPGTRLTVT.

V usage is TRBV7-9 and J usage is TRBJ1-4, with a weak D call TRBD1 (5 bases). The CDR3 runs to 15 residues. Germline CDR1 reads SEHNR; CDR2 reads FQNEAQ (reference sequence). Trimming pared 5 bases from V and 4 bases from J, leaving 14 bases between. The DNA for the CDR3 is TGTGCCAGCAGCCCGGACAATTCGGGTAATGAAAAACTGTTTTTT. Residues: CASSPDNSGNEKLFF.

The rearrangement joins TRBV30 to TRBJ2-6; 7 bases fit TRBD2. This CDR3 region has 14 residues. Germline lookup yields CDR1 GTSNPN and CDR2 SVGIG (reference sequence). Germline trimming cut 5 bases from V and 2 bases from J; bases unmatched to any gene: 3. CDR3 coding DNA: TGTGCCTGGGGCGGGGGAGCTGGGGCCAACGTCCTGACTTTC. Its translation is CAWGGGAGANVLTF.

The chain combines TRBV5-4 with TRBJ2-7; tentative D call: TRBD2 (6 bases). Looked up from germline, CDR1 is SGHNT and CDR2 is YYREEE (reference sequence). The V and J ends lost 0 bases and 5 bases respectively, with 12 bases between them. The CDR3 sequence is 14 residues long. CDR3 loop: CASSLGGARNEQYF. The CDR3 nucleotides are TGTGCCAGCAGCTTGGGCGGGGCCCGGAACGAGCAGTACTTC.

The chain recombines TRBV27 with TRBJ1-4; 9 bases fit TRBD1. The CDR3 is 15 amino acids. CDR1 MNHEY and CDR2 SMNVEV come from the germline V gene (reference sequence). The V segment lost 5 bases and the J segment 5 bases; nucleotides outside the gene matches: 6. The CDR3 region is CASSPYRGQNEKLFF. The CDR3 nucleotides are TGTGCCAGCAGTCCATACAGGGGGCAGAATGAAAAACTGTTTTTT.

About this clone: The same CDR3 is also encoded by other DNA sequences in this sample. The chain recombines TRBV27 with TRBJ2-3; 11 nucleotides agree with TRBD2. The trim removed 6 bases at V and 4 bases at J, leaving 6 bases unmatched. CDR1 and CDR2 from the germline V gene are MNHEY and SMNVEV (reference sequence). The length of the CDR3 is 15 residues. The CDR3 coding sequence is TGTGCCAGCAGCCAACTAGCGGGAGAGTCAGATACGCAGTATTTT. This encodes CASSQLAGESDTQYF.

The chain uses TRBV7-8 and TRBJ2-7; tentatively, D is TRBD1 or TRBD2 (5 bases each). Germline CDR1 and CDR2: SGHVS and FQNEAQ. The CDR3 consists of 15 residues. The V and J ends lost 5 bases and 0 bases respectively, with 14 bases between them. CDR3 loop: CASSQAPGSSYEQYF. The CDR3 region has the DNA TGTGCCAGCAGCCAGGCGCCAGGGAGCTCCTACGAGCAGTACTTC.

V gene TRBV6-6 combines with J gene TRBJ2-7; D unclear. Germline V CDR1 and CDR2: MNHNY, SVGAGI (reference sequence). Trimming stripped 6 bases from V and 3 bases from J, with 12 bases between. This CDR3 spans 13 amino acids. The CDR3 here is CASRTQLNYEQYF. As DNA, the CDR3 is TGTGCCAGCAGGACTCAGCTAAACTACGAGCAGTACTTC.